This section outlines one T cell receptor beta chain sequence together with its context. No antigen is known for it. This entry comes from a study of cytomegalovirus exposure and HLA in healthy donors. Study summary: The 90 to 150 validation repertoires and the roughly 670 first-cohort repertoires shared a platform, a later analysis reported.

Sequencing used immunoSEQ multiplex PCR; TCRdb keeps in-frame clones, though not all of them. The data contain 150,000 or so clones, roughly 86% of them seen just once; the ten biggest clones take up 2.1%. Findings and caveats of the study: TCR beta chains numbering more than 150 were designated cytomegalovirus-associated.

The TCR comes from a human donor in good health. The sequencing input was PBMCs.

CDR3 protein: CASSLQEPINSPLHF. The CDR3 DNA follows: TGTGCCAGCAGCTTGCAGGAACCTATAAATTCACCCCTCCACTTT. This chain uses TRBV5-4 with TRBJ1-6, with D unresolved. The CDR3 runs 15 residues. Germline CDR1 is SGHNT and CDR2 is YYREEE (reference sequence). Trimming pared 1 base from V and 7 bases from J, leaving 12 bases between.